Sequencing of this TCR beta chain was carried out in a study of T-cell memory formation after mild COVID-19. Each CDR3 protein is one row after TCRdb ran MiXCR on the 5' RACE reads. The sample consists of hundreds of thousands of distinct CDR3 sequences, around 18% of them appearing once. CDR3 length: 15 residues. Germline V CDR1 and CDR2: SGHRS, YFSETQ. J gave up 2 bases and V 7 bases, and 5 bases lay outside the gene matches. This clonotype was counted a few times. Sequencing was performed on PBMCs or a T cell subset sorted from them (not recorded which). The rearrangement links TRBV5-1 to TRBJ2-6; 8 nucleotides match TRBD1. This receptor was obtained from an adult woman who had mild COVID-19 (a few samples of this study predate the infection). Cell type and time point are not known. CDR3 sequence: CASGQGATGANVLTF. The CDR3 DNA reads TGCGCCAGCGGCCAGGGGGCTACTGGGGCCAACGTCCTGACTTTC. Together with reference TRBV5-1 and TRBJ2-6, the CDR3 gives the full variable domain: KAGVTQTPRYLIKTRGQQVTLSCSPISGHRSVSWYQQTPGQGLQFLFEYFSETQRNKGNFPGRFSGRQFSNSRSEMNVSTLELGDSALYLCASGQGATGANVLTFGAGSRLTVL.